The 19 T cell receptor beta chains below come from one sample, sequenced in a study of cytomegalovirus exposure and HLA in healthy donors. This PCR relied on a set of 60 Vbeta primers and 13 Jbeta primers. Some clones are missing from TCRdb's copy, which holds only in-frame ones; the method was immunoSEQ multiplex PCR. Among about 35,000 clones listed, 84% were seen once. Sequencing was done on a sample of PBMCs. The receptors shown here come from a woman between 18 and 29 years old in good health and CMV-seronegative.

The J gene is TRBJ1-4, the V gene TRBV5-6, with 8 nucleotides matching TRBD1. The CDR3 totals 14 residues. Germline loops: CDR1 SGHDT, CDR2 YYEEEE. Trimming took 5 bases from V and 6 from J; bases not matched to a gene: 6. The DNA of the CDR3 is TGTGCCAGCAGACAGGGGGGTGGAGATGAAAAACTGTTTTTT. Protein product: CASRQGGGDEKLFF.

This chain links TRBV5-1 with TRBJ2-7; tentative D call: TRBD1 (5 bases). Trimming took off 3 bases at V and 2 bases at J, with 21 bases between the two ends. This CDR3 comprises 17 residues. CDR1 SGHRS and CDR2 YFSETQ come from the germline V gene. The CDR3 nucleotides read TGCGCCAGCAGCTCGCGAACCATCGACAGCCACCCCTACGAGCAGTACTTC. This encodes CASSSRTIDSHPYEQYF.

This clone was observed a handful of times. In DNA, the CDR3 is TGTGCCAGCAGCCAAACCGGGACAGGGGAAGCAGATACGCAGTATTTT. It yields the protein CASSQTGTGEADTQYF. The chain recombines TRBV4-2 with TRBJ2-3; TRBD1 aligns across 10 bases. CDR3 length: 16 amino acids. Germline V gives CDR1 LGHNA, CDR2 YNFKEQ. With V trimmed by 2 bases and J by 4 bases, 6 bases remained unmatched.

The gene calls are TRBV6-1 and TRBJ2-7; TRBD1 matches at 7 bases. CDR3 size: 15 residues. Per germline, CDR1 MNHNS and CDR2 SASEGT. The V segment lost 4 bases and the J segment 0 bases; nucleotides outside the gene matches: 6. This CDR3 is CASSGMGQTSYEQYF. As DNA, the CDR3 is TGTGCCAGCAGTGGGATGGGACAGACCTCCTACGAGCAGTACTTC.

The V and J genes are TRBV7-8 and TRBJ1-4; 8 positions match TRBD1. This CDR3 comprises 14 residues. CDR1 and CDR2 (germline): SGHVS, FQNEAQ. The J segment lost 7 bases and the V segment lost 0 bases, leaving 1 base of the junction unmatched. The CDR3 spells CASSLARGLEKLFF. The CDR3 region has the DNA TGTGCCAGCAGCTTAGCCAGGGGGCTTGAAAAACTGTTTTTT.

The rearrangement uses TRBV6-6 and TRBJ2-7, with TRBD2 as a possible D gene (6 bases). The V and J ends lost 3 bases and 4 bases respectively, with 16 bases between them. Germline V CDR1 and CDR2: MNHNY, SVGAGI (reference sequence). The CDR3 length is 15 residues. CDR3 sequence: CASSYLTGGTYEQYF. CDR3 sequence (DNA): TGTGCCAGCAGTTATTTGACTGGGGGGACTTACGAGCAGTACTTC.

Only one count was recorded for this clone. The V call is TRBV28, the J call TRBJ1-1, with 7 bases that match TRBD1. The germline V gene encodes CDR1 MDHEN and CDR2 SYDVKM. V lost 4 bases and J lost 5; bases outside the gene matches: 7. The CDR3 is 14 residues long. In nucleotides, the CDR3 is TGTGCCAGCAGTTCGACAGGGTCGGAGACTGAAGCTTTCTTT. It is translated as CASSSTGSETEAFF.

CDR3 amino acids: CASSQNSGSSYNEQFF. CDR3 DNA sequence: TGTGCCAGCAGCCAAAATAGCGGGAGCTCCTACAATGAGCAGTTCTTC. The chain has TRBV14 and TRBJ2-1; 9 nucleotides agree with TRBD2. The germline V gene has CDR1 SGHDN and CDR2 FVKESK. The CDR3 has 16 amino acids. V lost 2 bases and J lost 0; bases outside the gene matches: 2. Complete variable domain (other parts from reference TRBV14 and TRBJ2-1): EAGVTQFPSHSVIEKGQTVTLRCDPISGHDNLYWYRRVMGKEIKFLLHFVKESKQDESGMPNNRFLAERTGGTYSTLKVQPAELEDSGVYFCASSQNSGSSYNEQFFGPGTRLTVL.

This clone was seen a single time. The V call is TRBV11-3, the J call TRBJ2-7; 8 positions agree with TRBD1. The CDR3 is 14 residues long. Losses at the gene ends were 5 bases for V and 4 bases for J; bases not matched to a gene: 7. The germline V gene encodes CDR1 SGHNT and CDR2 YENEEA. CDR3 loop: CASSARDRSYEQYF. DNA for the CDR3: TGTGCCAGCAGCGCCCGGGACAGGAGTTACGAGCAGTACTTC.

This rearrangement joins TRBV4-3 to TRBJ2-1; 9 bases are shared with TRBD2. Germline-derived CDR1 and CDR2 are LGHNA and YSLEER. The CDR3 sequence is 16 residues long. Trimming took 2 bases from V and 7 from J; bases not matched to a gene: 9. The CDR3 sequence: CASSQTLAGKRNEQFF. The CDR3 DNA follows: TGCGCCAGCAGCCAAACCCTAGCGGGAAAGAGGAATGAGCAGTTCTTC.

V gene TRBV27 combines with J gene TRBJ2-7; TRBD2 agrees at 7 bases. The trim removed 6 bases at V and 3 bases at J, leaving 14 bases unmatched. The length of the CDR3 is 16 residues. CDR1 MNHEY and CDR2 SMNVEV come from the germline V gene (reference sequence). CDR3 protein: CASRTRASGQFYEQYF. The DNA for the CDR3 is TGTGCCAGCAGGACTAGGGCTAGCGGACAATTCTACGAGCAGTACTTC.

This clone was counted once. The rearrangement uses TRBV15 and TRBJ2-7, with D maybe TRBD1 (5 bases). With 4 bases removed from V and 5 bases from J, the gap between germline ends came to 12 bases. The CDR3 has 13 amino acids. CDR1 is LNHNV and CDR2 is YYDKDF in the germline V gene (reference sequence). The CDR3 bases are TGTGCCACCAGCACCCCTCAGGGAAACGAGCAGTACTTC. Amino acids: CATSTPQGNEQYF.

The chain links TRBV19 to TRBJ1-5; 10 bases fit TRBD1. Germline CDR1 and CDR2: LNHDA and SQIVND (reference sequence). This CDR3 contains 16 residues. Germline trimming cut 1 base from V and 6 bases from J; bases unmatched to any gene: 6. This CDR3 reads CASSIVSTGGLQPQHF. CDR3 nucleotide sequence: TGTGCCAGTAGTATAGTATCGACAGGGGGCCTTCAGCCCCAGCATTTT.

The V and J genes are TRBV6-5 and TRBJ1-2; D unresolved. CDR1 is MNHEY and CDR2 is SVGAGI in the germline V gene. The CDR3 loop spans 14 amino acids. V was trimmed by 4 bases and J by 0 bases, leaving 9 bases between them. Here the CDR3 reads CASSSSTPNYGYTF. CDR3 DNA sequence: TGTGCCAGCAGTTCCTCGACACCTAACTATGGCTACACCTTC.

The DNA of the CDR3 is TGCGCCAGCAGTCGTTCAGGGGGCACTAATGAAAAACTGTTTTTT. This gives the protein CASSRSGGTNEKLFF. The chain joins TRBV5-1 to TRBJ1-4, with 8 bases aligning to TRBD1. The germline gives CDR1 SGHRS, CDR2 YFSETQ. CDR3 length: 15 amino acids. The ends lost 5 bases at V and 2 bases at J; junction bases unmatched: 5.

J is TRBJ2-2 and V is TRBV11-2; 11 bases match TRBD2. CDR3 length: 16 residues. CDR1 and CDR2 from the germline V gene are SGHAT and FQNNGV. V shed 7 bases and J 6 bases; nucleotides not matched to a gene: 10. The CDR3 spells CASNLLLAGAPGELFF. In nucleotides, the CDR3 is TGTGCCAGCAACCTGTTACTAGCGGGAGCCCCCGGGGAGCTGTTTTTT.

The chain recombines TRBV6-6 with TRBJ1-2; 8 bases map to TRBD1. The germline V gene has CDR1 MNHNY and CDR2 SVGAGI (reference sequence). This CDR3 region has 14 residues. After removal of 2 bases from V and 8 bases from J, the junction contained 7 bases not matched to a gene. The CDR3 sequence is CASSYVTTGGGYTF. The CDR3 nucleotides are TGTGCCAGCAGTTACGTTACTACAGGGGGAGGCTACACCTTC.

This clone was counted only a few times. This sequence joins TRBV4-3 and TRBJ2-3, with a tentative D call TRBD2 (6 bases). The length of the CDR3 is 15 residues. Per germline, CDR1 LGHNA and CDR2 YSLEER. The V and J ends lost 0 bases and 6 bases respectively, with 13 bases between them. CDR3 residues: CASSQDQGLKDTQYF. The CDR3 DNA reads TGCGCCAGCAGCCAAGATCAAGGACTAAAGGATACGCAGTATTTT.

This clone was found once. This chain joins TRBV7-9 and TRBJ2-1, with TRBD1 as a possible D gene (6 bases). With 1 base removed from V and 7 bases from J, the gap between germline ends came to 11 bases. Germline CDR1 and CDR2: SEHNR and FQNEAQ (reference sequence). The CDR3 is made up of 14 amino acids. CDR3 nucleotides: TGTGCCAGCAGCTTAGGTCAGGGGCCGAATGAGCAGTTCTTC. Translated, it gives CASSLGQGPNEQFF.